This T cell receptor beta chain came from a study of CD8+ T cells in alopecia areata. Points from the study as a whole: TCR sharing across patients was less clear than in mice, possibly HLA-related. Normal scalp had lower clonality than lesional scalp, with alopecia totalis/universalis lesions showing this most strongly. Given one nonresponder, whether baseline CD8+ expansion relates to response remains uncertain. In blood and scalp, many expanded lesional clones persisted during tofacitinib.

Notes on this clone: Its antigen is as yet unknown.

Treatment given: oral pan-JAK inhibitor, 5-10 mg twice daily. RNA extraction and reverse transcription yielded cDNA as sequencing template. Some clones are missing from TCRdb's copy, which holds only in-frame ones; the method was immunoSEQ multiplex PCR. Of 150,000 to 200,000 clones listed, roughly 61% are singletons. CDR1 and CDR2 (germline): SQVTM, ANQGSEA. This CDR3 is built from 12 residues. The germline V and J ends were trimmed by 4 bases and 1 base, with 7 bases remaining between them. This TCR was recovered from a human donor with alopecia areata. The material was CD8+ T cells sorted from blood, obtained at week 24, from a patient treated with tofacitinib. The rearrangement links TRBV29-1 to TRBJ1-1, with no clear D. CDR3 nucleotide sequence: TGCAGCGTTGGGGCGGGGAACACTGAAGCTTTCTTT. It encodes CSVGAGNTEAFF. Full variable domain (missing parts from reference TRBV29-1 and TRBJ1-1): SAVISQKPSRDICQRGTSLTIQCQVDSQVTMMFWYRQQPGQSLTLIATANQGSEATYESGFVIDKFPISRPNLTFSTLTVSNMSPEDSSIYLCSVGAGNTEAFFGQGTRLTVV.